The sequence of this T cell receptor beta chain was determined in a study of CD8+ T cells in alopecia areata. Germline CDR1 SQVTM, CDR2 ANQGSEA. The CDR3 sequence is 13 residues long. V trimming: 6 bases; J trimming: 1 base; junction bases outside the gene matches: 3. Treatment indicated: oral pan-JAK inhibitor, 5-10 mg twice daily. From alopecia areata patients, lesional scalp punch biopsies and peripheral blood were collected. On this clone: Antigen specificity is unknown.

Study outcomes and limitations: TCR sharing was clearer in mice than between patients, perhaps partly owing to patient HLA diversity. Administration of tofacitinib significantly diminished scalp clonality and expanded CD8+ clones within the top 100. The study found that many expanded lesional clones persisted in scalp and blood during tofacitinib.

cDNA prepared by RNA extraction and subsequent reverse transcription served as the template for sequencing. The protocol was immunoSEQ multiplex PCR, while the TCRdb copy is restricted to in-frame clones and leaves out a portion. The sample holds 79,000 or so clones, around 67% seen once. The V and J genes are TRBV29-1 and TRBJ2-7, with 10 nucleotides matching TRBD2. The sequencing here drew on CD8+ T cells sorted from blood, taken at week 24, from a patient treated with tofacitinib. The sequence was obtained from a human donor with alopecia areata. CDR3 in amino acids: CSVRTSGSYEQYF. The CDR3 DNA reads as TGCAGCGTCCGGACTAGCGGATCCTACGAGCAGTACTTC.